These 10 T cell receptor beta chains share one sample of origin, sequenced in a study of blood T cell repertoires in COVID-19. Sequenced by immunoSEQ multiplex PCR; TCRdb stores in-frame clones only, minus some. The sample records over 300,000 clones, approximately 82% being singletons. Sequenced input: peripheral blood. The source of these receptors is a woman aged 45 to 65 with acute or convalescent COVID-19.

The V and J genes are TRBV6-5 and TRBJ1-5, with D uncertain. Germline V lookup: CDR1 MNHEY, CDR2 SVGAGI. Deletions cut 6 bases from V and 9 bases from J, with 15 bases between. The CDR3 sequence is 13 residues long. Here the CDR3 DNA reads TGTGCCAGCAGCTTCACAGCCAACCGGCCCCAGCATTTT. Its translation: CASSFTANRPQHF.

Remarks on this clone: One junction end disagrees with the germline gene, perhaps due to a read error. J is TRBJ2-1 and V is TRBV5-6; TRBD2 matches 9 bases. The CDR3 contains 14 residues. Germline values: CDR1 SGHDT, CDR2 YYEEEE. Here the CDR3 reads CASSLTSGYDEQFF. The CDR3 nucleotides are TGTGCCAGCAGCCTGACTAGCGGCTACGATGAGCAGTTCTTC.

Note on this clone: The same CDR3 can be traced to other DNA sequences in this sample. J is TRBJ1-2 and V is TRBV18, with TRBD1 matching over 10 bases. Germline V gene data show CDR1 as KGHSH and CDR2 as LQKENI. This CDR3 comprises 15 residues. After removal of 3 bases from V and 3 bases from J, the junction contained 4 bases not matched to a gene. The CDR3 region is CASSPQTGGDYGYTF. The CDR3, as DNA: TGTGCCAGCTCACCCCAGACAGGGGGCGACTATGGCTACACCTTC.

The chain has TRBV28 and TRBJ1-5; 8 nucleotides agree with TRBD1. V gave up 2 bases and J gave up 3 bases; unmatched junction bases: 12. Germline CDR1 reads MDHEN; CDR2 reads SYDVKM. The CDR3 is 18 amino acids. For the CDR3, the DNA is TGTGCCAGCAGTTTAGCTCCGACAGGGGCCCCCTTCAATCAGCCCCAGCATTTT. Translated: CASSLAPTGAPFNQPQHF.

V is TRBV7-2 and J is TRBJ2-3; 7 bases fit TRBD2. V lost 5 bases and J lost 6; bases outside the gene matches: 11. Per germline, CDR1 SGHTA and CDR2 FQGNSA. This CDR3 contains 15 residues. CDR3 DNA sequence: TGTGCCAGCAGCCCCCAGCGGGGTCGAGGGGATACGCAGTATTTT. It yields the protein CASSPQRGRGDTQYF.

The chain uses TRBV29-1 and TRBJ2-3; 9 nucleotides match TRBD2. Germline V lookup: CDR1 SQVTM, CDR2 ANQGSEA. J lost 3 bases, V lost 6 bases, and 13 bases had no gene match. The CDR3 is made up of 16 amino acids. The CDR3 here is CSVRIGAGGGTDTQYF. CDR3 in DNA: TGCAGCGTCCGAATTGGGGCGGGAGGGGGGACAGATACGCAGTATTTT.

The chain is built from TRBV19 and TRBJ2-2; 8 positions agree with TRBD1. Germline V gene sequence: CDR1 LNHDA, CDR2 SQIVND (reference sequence). The CDR3 spans 16 residues. V shed 5 bases and J 6 bases; nucleotides not matched to a gene: 11. As DNA, the CDR3 is TGTGCCAGTAGTTTCCGGACAGGGACGGGTGCCGGGGAGCTGTTTTTT. Amino acids: CASSFRTGTGAGELFF. Using reference TRBV19 and TRBJ2-2 for the parts outside the CDR3, the full variable domain is DGGITQSPKYLFRKEGQNVTLSCEQNLNHDAMYWYRQDPGQGLRLIYYSQIVNDFQKGDIAEGYSVSREKKESFPLTVTSAQKNPTAFYLCASSFRTGTGAGELFFGEGSRLTVL.

V usage is TRBV6-2 or TRBV6-3 and J usage is TRBJ2-7; 15 bases line up with TRBD2. CDR1 and CDR2 from the germline V gene are MNHEY and SVGEGT. CDR3 length: 18 residues. With 4 bases clipped from V and 5 bases from J, the junction kept 12 bases outside the gene matches. The CDR3 DNA follows: TGTGCCAGCAGTTCCTCAGGACTAGCGGGAGGGCCGGTGCACGAGCAGTACTTC. Amino acid sequence: CASSSSGLAGGPVHEQYF.

The rearrangement joins TRBV19 to TRBJ2-3; 11 bases agree with TRBD2. Germline V CDR1 and CDR2: LNHDA, SQIVND (reference sequence). CDR3 length: 13 residues. The trim removed 9 bases at V and 5 bases at J, leaving 4 bases unmatched. The CDR3 DNA sequence: TGTGCCAGCACACTAGCGGGAGTAGATACGCAGTATTTT. Its protein product is CASTLAGVDTQYF.

Points on this clone: This same CDR3 is encoded by further DNA sequences in the sample. The rearrangement uses TRBV19 and TRBJ2-3, with 7 bases matching TRBD1. V trimming: 8 bases; J trimming: 3 bases; junction bases outside the gene matches: 8. This CDR3 has 14 residues. In germline, CDR1 is LNHDA, CDR2 SQIVND (reference sequence). The CDR3 spells CASSRQGSTDTQYF. The CDR3 nucleotides read TGTGCCAGTTCCCGACAGGGTAGTACAGATACGCAGTATTTT.